This is a list of T cell receptor beta chains from one sample in a study of CD8 T cells in Susac syndrome. TCRdb reanalysed the immunoSEQ multiplex PCR reads using MiXCR and keeps one entry per CDR3 protein. The table shows roughly 190,000 distinct CDR3 sequences, with roughly 95% occurring only once. The sequenced sample consisted of CD4+ T cells from PBMCs. The source of these receptors is a human donor in good health. The CDR3 runs from the conserved cysteine through the conserved F or W. D genes are given only for firm matches. Clone size appears in some rows only: once, few, many, or a class for an expanded clone.

d_call	v_call	j_call	clone_size	cdr3_aa	cdr3_nt
.	TRBV24-1	TRBJ1-5	.	CATSDARTDFSNQPQHF	TGTGCCACCAGTGACGCCCGGACAGACTTTAGCAATCAGCCCCAGCATTTT
TRBD1	TRBV20-1	TRBJ2-7	.	CSARDPIRDRGDEQYF	TGCAGTGCTAGAGACCCGATCCGGGACAGGGGAGACGAGCAGTACTTC
.	TRBV3-1	TRBJ1-1	.	CASSSTQGSTEAFF	TGTGCCAGCAGCTCGACACAGGGAAGTACTGAAGCTTTCTTT
.	TRBV30	TRBJ1-5	.	CAWSLPSQPQHF	TGTGCCTGGAGCCTCCCTTCTCAGCCCCAGCATTTT
.	TRBV2	TRBJ1-1	.	CASKRGSNTEAFF	TGTGCCAGCAAACGAGGATCGAACACTGAAGCTTTCTTT
.	TRBV15	TRBJ2-3	.	CATSGGLEGFGYF	TGTGCCACCAGCGGAGGACTGGAGGGATTTGGGTATTTT
.	TRBV18	TRBJ2-3	.	CASSSTQAADTQYF	TGTGCCAGCTCATCGACGCAGGCGGCAGATACGCAGTATTTT
.	TRBV5-1	TRBJ1-4	.	CASSLDYRDEKLFF	TGCGCCAGCAGCTTGGACTACAGGGATGAAAAACTGTTTTTT
TRBD2	TRBV5-4	TRBJ2-1	.	CASSLARAGGGNEQFF	TGTGCCAGCAGCTTGGCGCGTGCGGGAGGTGGCAATGAGCAGTTCTTC
.	TRBV30	TRBJ2-7	.	CAWSYGTSRYEQYF	TGTGCCTGGAGCTACGGGACATCCCGATACGAGCAGTACTTC
TRBD2	TRBV7-2	TRBJ2-5	.	CASSSASGRRRETQYF	TGTGCCAGCAGCTCAGCTAGCGGGAGGAGGAGGGAGACCCAGTACTTC
.	TRBV20-1	TRBJ2-7	once	CSAEARSSYEQYF	TGCAGTGCTGAAGCGAGAAGCTCCTACGAGCAGTACTTC
.	TRBV9	TRBJ2-2	.	CASSVVSANTGELFF	TGTGCCAGCAGCGTAGTCAGCGCGAACACCGGGGAGCTGTTTTTT
.	TRBV5-6	TRBJ2-2	.	CASSLRTITDTGELFF	TGTGCCAGCAGCTTGCGGACTATTACTGACACCGGGGAGCTGTTTTTT
.	TRBV20-1	TRBJ1-1	.	CSAAENTEAFF	TGCAGTGCTGCAGAGAACACTGAAGCTTTCTTT
TRBD1	TRBV5-4	TRBJ2-2	.	CASSLGTGINTGELFF	TGTGCCAGCAGCCTCGGGACAGGGATTAACACCGGGGAGCTGTTTTTT
.	TRBV20-1	TRBJ2-5	.	CSAERLGFQTQYF	TGCAGTGCGGAGCGACTCGGGTTTCAGACCCAGTACTTC
TRBD1	TRBV29-1	TRBJ1-2	.	CSVRDRDGYTF	TGCAGCGTACGCGACAGGGACGGCTACACCTTC
TRBD1	TRBV20-1	TRBJ2-1	.	CSARLQGKSEQFF	TGCAGTGCTAGATTACAGGGGAAAAGTGAGCAGTTCTTC
.	TRBV30	TRBJ2-5	.	CAWSVRAISGETQYF	TGTGCCTGGAGTGTAAGGGCAATTTCAGGGGAGACCCAGTACTTC
TRBD2	TRBV4-2	TRBJ2-1	.	CASSQEQGTSGRSASYNEQFF	TGTGCCAGCAGCCAAGAACAGGGGACTAGCGGGAGAAGTGCCTCGTACAATGAGCAGTTCTTC
TRBD1	TRBV19	TRBJ2-1	.	CASGRDRQFF	TGTGCCAGCGGCCGGGACAGACAGTTCTTC
TRBD2	TRBV29-1	TRBJ2-3	.	CSVDAGGLGDTQYF	TGCAGCGTTGACGCGGGAGGGCTCGGGGATACGCAGTATTTT
TRBD2	TRBV27	TRBJ2-7	.	CASSLSIGSGSSYEQYF	TGTGCCAGCAGTTTATCGATCGGGAGCGGGAGCTCCTACGAGCAGTACTTC
.	TRBV12-3/TRBV12-4	TRBJ2-6	.	CASSRSRGGGSGANVLTF	TGTGCCAGCAGCCGTAGCAGGGGCGGGGGCTCTGGGGCCAACGTCCTGACTTTC
TRBD2	TRBV20-1	TRBJ2-7	.	CSANPGTSGTYEQYF	TGCAGTGCCAACCCCGGGACTAGCGGAACCTACGAGCAGTACTTC
.	TRBV29-1	TRBJ2-5	.	CSTKGQEETQYF	TGCAGCACAAAGGGACAAGAAGAGACCCAGTACTTC